This T cell receptor (beta chain) is drawn from a study of a mutant IDH1 vaccine in newly diagnosed glioma. About the research overall: Patients got their first vaccination 4-6 weeks after radiotherapy alone, or with temozolomide cycles.

Some clones are missing from TCRdb's copy, which holds only in-frame ones; the method was immunoSEQ multiplex PCR. The sample lists 110,000 or so clones, roughly nine tenths occurring once. Time point meaning: week 11, during vaccination. Each dose delivered 300 ug of mutant IDH1 20-mer peptide subcutaneously with imiquimod. Study-level results: Pseudoprogression appeared independent of alterations in top peripheral clonotypes.

This CDR3 has 16 amino acids. Per the germline V gene, CDR1 is KGHSH and CDR2 is LQKENI. V was clipped by 0 bases and J by 2 bases, with 10 bases between them. As concerns this clone: The target antigen is unknown.

J is TRBJ2-2 and V is TRBV18; TRBD2 is a possible D gene (5 bases). Material: PBMCs, obtained from a glioma patient whose treatment included an IDH1 peptide vaccine. This TCR came from a woman aged 50 to 60 with glioma. The CDR3 sequence is CASSPPQRPNTGELFF. In nucleotides, the CDR3 is TGTGCCAGCTCACCACCCCAGCGGCCTAACACCGGGGAGCTGTTTTTT.